The next 26 T cell receptor beta chains were all read from a single sample in a study of beta chain features in type 1 diabetes. Expressed TCRB transcripts were sequenced because the isolated RNA had all been reverse transcribed beforehand. TCRdb's copy holds only in-frame clones and misses some; the assay was immunoSEQ multiplex PCR. The sample includes 600,000 to 700,000 clones, roughly an eighth seen only once; the top ten take 0.095% to 0.15%. Antigen specificity for these receptors is unknown. Regarding the study as a whole: There was a moderate but significant shortening of TCRB CDR3s in all four CD4+ subsets of Type 1 diabetes patients.

Sequencing was done on a sample of naive CD4+ T cells from blood. These receptors were collected from a man aged 25 to 40 with type 1 diabetes.

Points on this clone: Distinct nucleotide sequences in the sample also encode this CDR3. The chain joins TRBV5-1 to TRBJ2-1; no firm D call. Trimming took off 0 bases at V and 4 bases at J, with 5 bases between the two ends. The germline gives CDR1 SGHRS, CDR2 YFSETQ. This CDR3 has 13 residues. The CDR3 spells CASSLEQYNEQFF. DNA for the CDR3: TGCGCCAGCAGCTTGGAGCAGTACAATGAGCAGTTCTTC.

The rearrangement joins TRBV7-2 to TRBJ1-6; TRBD1 might be the D (6 bases). Trimming removed 2 bases from V and 14 bases from J, with 16 bases in between. The CDR3 runs to 14 residues. Germline loops: CDR1 SGHTA, CDR2 FQGNSA. This chain's CDR3 is CASSLRGARSALHF. In nucleotides, the CDR3 is TGTGCCAGCAGCTTACGGGGGGCGCGCTCTGCCCTCCACTTT.

The rearrangement uses TRBV10-2 and TRBJ2-6; weak D call: TRBD1 (5 bases). This CDR3 is 17 amino acids long. Trimming removed 2 bases at V and 0 bases at J, with 11 bases between. Germline CDR1 and CDR2: WSHSY and SAAADI. CDR3 sequence: CASSEGAATSGANVLTF. DNA of the CDR3: TGCGCCAGCAGTGAGGGGGCAGCAACCTCTGGGGCCAACGTCCTGACTTTC.

The rearrangement joins TRBV29-1 to TRBJ1-5; D uncertain. Germline V gene sequence: CDR1 SQVTM, CDR2 ANQGSEA. V lost 4 bases to trimming and J lost 5 bases, with 12 bases between them. This CDR3 region has 13 residues. The CDR3 is CSVVVQVDQPQHF. The CDR3 DNA is TGCAGCGTTGTGGTCCAGGTTGATCAGCCCCAGCATTTT.

CDR3 nucleotides: TGTGCCAGCAGCTTATACGGGGCCGAGCAGTTCTTC. It encodes CASSLYGAEQFF. This chain links TRBV11-2 with TRBJ2-1; D tentatively reads TRBD1 or TRBD2 (5 bases each). This CDR3 contains 12 residues. V dropped 2 bases and J dropped 10 bases, with 9 bases sitting between them. From germline, CDR1 is SGHAT and CDR2 FQNNGV.

V is TRBV7-2 and J is TRBJ2-7, with TRBD1 identical over 10 bases. The CDR3 has 15 amino acids. Germline V gene data show CDR1 as SGHTA and CDR2 as FQGNSA. V dropped 5 bases and J dropped 4; count of bases not matched to a gene: 8. In DNA form, the CDR3 reads TGTGCCAGCAGCCCATGGACAGGGGGTGTGTACGAGCAGTACTTC. It specifies CASSPWTGGVYEQYF.

The chain links TRBV10-3 to TRBJ2-5, with D perhaps TRBD1 (5 bases). Deletions cut 7 bases from V and 1 base from J, with 10 bases between. CDR1 ENHRY and CDR2 SYGVKD come from the germline V gene. This CDR3 comprises 13 residues. This CDR3 is CAINAGPQETQYF. The CDR3 region has the DNA TGTGCCATCAACGCAGGGCCCCAAGAGACCCAGTACTTC.

This clone has a handful of counts. The genes are TRBV7-2 and TRBJ2-5; TRBD2 might be the D (5 bases). CDR3 length equals 15 residues. Germline loops: CDR1 SGHTA, CDR2 FQGNSA. V shed 5 bases and J shed 9 bases, with 22 bases lying between them. The CDR3 protein is CASSPEGVAGVAQYF. DNA of the CDR3: TGTGCCAGCAGCCCTGAAGGTGTGGCGGGCGTGGCCCAGTACTTC.

This clone was counted only a few times. The chain combines TRBV29-1 with TRBJ2-3; D is unresolved. The CDR3 is 14 amino acids. V lost 7 bases, J lost 4 bases, and 18 bases lay in between. Germline lookup yields CDR1 SQVTM and CDR2 ANQGSEA. CDR3 residues: CSAGPLNGADTQYF. CDR3 sequence (DNA): TGCAGCGCTGGACCTTTGAATGGGGCAGATACGCAGTATTTT.

The V and J genes are TRBV9 and TRBJ2-6; the D call may be TRBD1 or TRBD2 (5 bases each). The CDR3 is made up of 17 amino acids. V lost 4 bases and J 0 bases, leaving 14 bases between the germline ends. Germline values: CDR1 SGDLS, CDR2 YYNGEE. DNA of the CDR3: TGTGCCAGCAGCTATGTCAGTGGGGGCTCTGGGGCCAACGTCCTGACTTTC. This sequence encodes CASSYVSGGSGANVLTF.

The J gene is TRBJ2-3, the V gene TRBV11-3; 10 positions match TRBD2. The CDR3 length is 16 residues. The trim removed 8 bases at V and 1 base at J, leaving 9 bases unmatched. CDR1 is SGHNT and CDR2 is YENEEA in the germline V gene. CDR3 coding DNA: TGTGCCAGCGGCGTCGGTAGCGGGGGGCGCACAGATACGCAGTATTTT. This translates into CASGVGSGGRTDTQYF.

The gene calls are TRBV5-6 and TRBJ2-5, with D possibly being TRBD1 (5 bases). Trimming pared 0 bases from V and 5 bases from J, leaving 11 bases between. The CDR3 is 14 amino acids. CDR1 is SGHDT, CDR2 YYEEEE, per germline. This CDR3 is CASSLADRTETQYF. The CDR3 DNA reads as TGTGCCAGCAGCTTGGCTGACAGAACGGAGACCCAGTACTTC.

The genes are TRBV5-1 and TRBJ2-1; no clear D gene. The CDR3 loop spans 11 amino acids. Trimming removed 2 bases at V and 10 bases at J, with 7 bases between. Germline V gives CDR1 SGHRS, CDR2 YFSETQ. The CDR3 coding sequence is TGCGCCAGCAGCTTAATGGACGAGCAGTTCTTC. Its protein product is CASSLMDEQFF.

Only a few counts were recorded for this clone. The chain recombines TRBV5-1 with TRBJ1-2; D not resolved. V was cut by 4 bases and J by 4 bases, with 20 bases left in between. Per the germline V gene, CDR1 is SGHRS and CDR2 is YFSETQ. The CDR3 length is 16 residues. CDR3 sequence reads: CASSTKTPRDSYGYTF. The CDR3 coding sequence is TGCGCCAGCAGCACTAAAACCCCGCGGGATAGCTATGGCTACACCTTC.

This clone has a handful of counts. This rearrangement joins TRBV5-1 to TRBJ2-5, with a possible D match to TRBD1 (5 bases). V was cut by 4 bases and J by 1 base, with 8 bases left in between. From germline, CDR1 is SGHRS and CDR2 YFSETQ. The CDR3 spans 13 residues. The CDR3 sequence: CASSAQGQETQYF. DNA of the CDR3: TGCGCCAGCAGCGCTCAGGGCCAAGAGACCCAGTACTTC.

This sequence joins TRBV5-1 and TRBJ1-5; 8 bases are shared with TRBD1. V lost 3 bases to trimming and J lost 5 bases; unmatched junction nucleotides: 7. The CDR3 has 15 residues. The V gene's germline CDR1 is SGHRS and CDR2 YFSETQ. The CDR3 loop is CASSYGDRLDQPQHF. The CDR3 coding sequence is TGCGCCAGCAGCTACGGGGACAGGTTGGATCAGCCCCAGCATTTT.

This clone was seen more than once but under ten times. The chain links TRBV4-3 to TRBJ2-7; 10 bases match TRBD1. The J segment lost 0 bases and the V segment lost 4 bases, leaving 3 bases of the junction unmatched. This CDR3 is 15 amino acids long. Germline V gene lookup returns CDR1 LGHNA and CDR2 YSLEER. The CDR3 loop reads CASSPGQGNSYEQYF. The CDR3 DNA reads as TGCGCCAGCAGCCCGGGACAGGGGAACTCCTACGAGCAGTACTTC.

The sample holds a few counts of this clone. V usage is TRBV12-5 and J usage is TRBJ1-1; D gene ambiguous. With 4 bases removed from V and 0 bases from J, the gap between germline ends came to 6 bases. Germline V gene data show CDR1 as LGHNT and CDR2 as FRNRAP. The CDR3 sequence is 13 residues long. CDR3 DNA sequence: TGTGCTAGTGGTTCAACATTGAACACTGAAGCTTTCTTT. It encodes CASGSTLNTEAFF. The complete variable domain, with remaining parts taken from reference TRBV12-5 and TRBJ1-1, reads DARVTQTPRHKVTEMGQEVTMRCQPILGHNTVFWYRQTMMQGLELLAYFRNRAPLDDSGMPKDRFSAEMPDATLATLKIQPSEPRDSAVYFCASGSTLNTEAFFGQGTRLTVV.

This clone has just a few counts. The chain joins TRBV7-3 to TRBJ2-7; TRBD1 or TRBD2 may be the D gene (5 bases each). Germline CDR1 reads SGHTA; CDR2 reads FQGTGA. Deletions cut 0 bases from V and 5 bases from J, with 5 bases between. This CDR3 has 12 residues. The CDR3 nucleotides are TGTGCCAGCAGCTTAACGGGACACGAGCAGTACTTC. This encodes CASSLTGHEQYF.

J is TRBJ2-1 and V is TRBV2; 7 nucleotides align to TRBD2. V trimming: 6 bases; J trimming: 0 bases; junction bases outside the gene matches: 2. Per germline, CDR1 SNHLY and CDR2 FYNNEI. The CDR3 totals 14 residues. CDR3 nucleotides: TGTGCCAGCAGCCCGGGGGGCTCCTACAATGAGCAGTTCTTC. Translation: CASSPGGSYNEQFF.

This chain uses TRBV5-1 with TRBJ2-6; no definite D call. This CDR3 is built from 16 residues. Trimming stripped 0 bases from V and 0 bases from J, with 7 bases between. Per the germline V gene, CDR1 is SGHRS and CDR2 is YFSETQ. CDR3 in amino acids: CASSLGSTSGANVLTF. The CDR3 DNA follows: TGCGCCAGCAGCTTGGGGTCCACCTCTGGGGCCAACGTCCTGACTTTC.

The chain carries TRBV2 and TRBJ2-5; 11 positions agree with TRBD2. The germline V gene has CDR1 SNHLY and CDR2 FYNNEI. Trimming took 0 bases from V and 7 from J; bases not matched to a gene: 10. The CDR3 contains 17 residues. This CDR3 reads CASSEAMTSGALGTQYF. CDR3 nucleotide sequence: TGTGCCAGCAGTGAAGCGATGACTAGCGGGGCTTTGGGGACCCAGTACTTC. Based on the CDR3 plus reference TRBV2 and TRBJ2-5, the full variable domain is EPEVTQTPSHQVTQMGQEVILRCVPISNHLYFYWYRQILGQKVEFLVSFYNNEISEKSEIFDDQFSVERPDGSNFTLKIRSTKLEDSAMYFCASSEAMTSGALGTQYFGPGTRLLVL.

The V and J genes are TRBV5-1 and TRBJ2-6, with D possibly being TRBD1 (5 bases). The CDR3 covers 14 residues. V was shortened by 6 bases and J by 2 bases, with 9 bases between the two germline ends. Germline assignment: CDR1 SGHRS and CDR2 YFSETQ. CDR3 residues: CASNRGPGANVLTF. The CDR3, as DNA: TGCGCCAGCAATAGGGGCCCTGGGGCCAACGTCCTGACTTTC. Together with reference TRBV5-1 and TRBJ2-6, the CDR3 gives the full variable domain: KAGVTQTPRYLIKTRGQQVTLSCSPISGHRSVSWYQQTPGQGLQFLFEYFSETQRNKGNFPGRFSGRQFSNSRSEMNVSTLELGDSALYLCASNRGPGANVLTFGAGSRLTVL.

This clone was found a few times. The sample has other DNA sequences that encode this CDR3 too. The chain has TRBV27 and TRBJ2-7; D is unclear. V lost 3 bases and J lost 1, with 7 bases in between. The CDR3 loop spans 13 amino acids. Germline CDR1 MNHEY, CDR2 SMNVEV (reference sequence). DNA for the CDR3: TGTGCCAGCAGTTTTAGTCTTTCCTACGAGCAGTACTTC. It specifies CASSFSLSYEQYF.

This clone was detected only a few times. This chain joins TRBV23-1 and TRBJ2-7; D unresolved. TRBV23-1 is treated as an ORF (open reading frame) with a function not yet certain. The length of the CDR3 is 15 residues. Trimming cost V 0 bases and J 3 bases, with 12 bases left between them. The CDR3 loop is CASSQSVGFHYEQYF. The CDR3 DNA reads as TGCGCCAGCAGTCAATCAGTAGGGTTCCACTACGAGCAGTACTTC.

The V call is TRBV9, the J call TRBJ2-3; 11 bases fit TRBD2. CDR3 length: 17 residues. The V gene's germline CDR1 is SGDLS and CDR2 YYNGEE. V was clipped by 0 bases and J by 8 bases; unmatched bases: 11. DNA of the CDR3: TGTGCCAGCAGCGTAGGACTAGCGGGAAGGGAATTCGGTACGCAGTATTTT. Translating gives CASSVGLAGREFGTQYF.